The 3 T cell receptor beta chains below all came from one sample that was sequenced in a study of cytomegalovirus exposure and HLA in healthy donors. PCR amplification relied on 60 Vbeta primers (plus 13 Jbeta primers). Libraries were prepared by immunoSEQ multiplex PCR; TCRdb keeps only in-frame clonotypes and omits some of them. Here the sample spans about 210,000 clones, about 81% being singletons. The specimen was PBMCs. The receptors stem from a man between 40 and 49 years old in good health and CMV-seropositive.

This clone has a single count. This rearrangement joins TRBV2 to TRBJ2-1, with 8 bases aligning to TRBD2. Germline V lookup: CDR1 SNHLY, CDR2 FYNNEI. Trimming removed 1 base from V and 5 bases from J; junction bases left unmatched: 7. CDR3 length: 16 amino acids. The CDR3 region is CASSEGGSGTHNEQFF. CDR3 DNA sequence: TGTGCCAGCAGTGAAGGGGGTAGCGGGACCCACAATGAGCAGTTCTTC.

V usage is TRBV7-9 and J usage is TRBJ2-3; 12 bases map to TRBD2. The junction had 2 bases not matched to a gene; V was cut back by 4 bases and J by 3 bases. This CDR3 has 15 residues. CDR1 and CDR2 (germline): SEHNR, FQNEAQ (reference sequence). Written as DNA, the CDR3 is TGTGCCAGCAGCTCACTAGCGGGAGGTACAGATACGCAGTATTTT. It encodes CASSSLAGGTDTQYF.

This chain connects TRBV28 to TRBJ1-5, with 9 bases aligning to TRBD1. Germline V gives CDR1 MDHEN, CDR2 SYDVKM. J lost 7 bases, V lost 5 bases, and 6 bases had no gene match. The CDR3 is 14 residues long. The CDR3 spells CASSLRDRAQPQHF. CDR3 in DNA: TGTGCCAGCAGTCTCCGGGACAGGGCCCAGCCCCAGCATTTT.